Described below is a single TCR beta chain sequence and its context. Its binding antigen is unknown. No clone much larger than this one lies a single base away; base qualities are absent. TCR beta VDJ combination and CDR3 sequence profiling used genomic DNA as the template. TCR repertoire sequencing was run on an Illumina HiSeq 2000. The paper's data handling went like this. TRBV/TRBJ rearrangement plots, CDR3 size and DJ length profiles, and Simpson's diversity index were used to evaluate the repertoires. The most abundant DNA sequence in the deep sequencing data was taken as the immunodominant clone. CDR3 amino acid sequences were screened for sharing across subjects and were compared with published repertoires and the VDJdb database. TCRdb took the public reads, trimmed them with fastp at Q25, ran MiXCR for clone calling and kept in-frame beta chains. Every entry covers one CDR3 protein and lists the most common genes and DNA from its rows. The V and J calls were determined by TCRdb, not by the authors. The sample table contains 90,000 to 130,000 distinct CDR3 sequences; only one count was recorded for approximately 49% of them. The ten largest clones capture about a third of the sample.

In the study, sorted CD4+ and CD8+ blood T cells from patients with severe aplastic anemia and from healthy subjects underwent deep sequencing of TCR repertoires. Ficoll-Paque density gradient centrifugation was used to isolate peripheral blood mononuclear cells. Before DNA was extracted, CD4+ and CD8+ T cells were sorted using either FACS or magnetic beads. This entry belongs to a study of CD8+CD57+ T cells in acquired aplastic anemia (dated by TCRdb to 2017 to 2018). At the level of the whole study: A mean of approximately 2.9 ug of DNA, ranging from about 0.19 to 30 ug, was extracted from sorted CD4+ and CD8+ cells. For healthy donor samples, the average read count was approximately 10 million for CD4+ cells and fewer than 14 million for CD8+ cells. General findings and caveats noted by the study authors: Between patients and healthy controls, no significant difference in CD8+ Simpson's diversity was found (P=0.060). Twenty-nine CD8+ CDR3 sequences were found to be shared between patients and controls, but these sequences appeared to be highly expressed in patients and within the immunodominant clones of the patients.

Trimmed from V: 5 bases; trimmed from J: 5 bases; junction bases lacking a gene match: 13. Based on the germline V gene, the CDR1 and CDR2 sequences are SGHAT and FQNNGV. The CDR3, from cysteine to phenylalanine, totals 17 residues. Only the CDR3 portion is preserved as DNA: 51 bases, with reading frame beginning at the first base. The receptor was isolated from a human donor in good health, serving as a control. Input material: sorted CD4+, CD8+, or CD8+CD57+ T cells (not recorded which) from PBMCs. The V and J segments used are TRBV11-2 and TRBJ2-3, and 10 junctional nucleotides match TRBD2. The CDR3 amino acid sequence is: CASSVGSSGGRGDTQYF. The bases read TGTGCCAGCAGCGTGGGGAGTAGCGGGGGGCGTGGAGATACGCAGTATTTT. Here the CDR3 is joined to the reference TRBV11-2 and TRBJ2-3 genes, and the full variable domain is: EAGVAQSPRYKIIEKRQSVAFWCNPISGHATLYWYQQILGQGPKLLIQFQNNGVVDDSQLPKDRFSAERLKGVDSTLKIQPAKLEDSAVYLCASSVGSSGGRGDTQYFGPGTRLTVL.